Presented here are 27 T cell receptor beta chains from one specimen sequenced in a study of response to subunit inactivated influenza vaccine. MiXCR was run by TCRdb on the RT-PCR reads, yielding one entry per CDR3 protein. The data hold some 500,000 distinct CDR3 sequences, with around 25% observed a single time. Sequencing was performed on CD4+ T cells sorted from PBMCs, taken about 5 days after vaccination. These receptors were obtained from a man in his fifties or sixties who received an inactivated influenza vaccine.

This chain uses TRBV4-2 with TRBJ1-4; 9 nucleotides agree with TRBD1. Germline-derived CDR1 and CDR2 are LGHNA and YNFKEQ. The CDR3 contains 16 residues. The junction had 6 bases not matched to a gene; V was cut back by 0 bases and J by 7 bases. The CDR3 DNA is TGTGCCAGCAGCCAAGACGCGACAGGGGGAGGTGAAAAACTGTTTTTT. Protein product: CASSQDATGGGEKLFF.

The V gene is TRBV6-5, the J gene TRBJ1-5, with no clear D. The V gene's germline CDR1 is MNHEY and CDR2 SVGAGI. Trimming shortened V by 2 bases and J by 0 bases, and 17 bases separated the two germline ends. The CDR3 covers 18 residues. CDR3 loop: CASSYQIRNFYSNQPQHF. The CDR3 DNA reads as TGTGCCAGCAGTTACCAGATCCGAAACTTCTATAGCAATCAGCCCCAGCATTTT.

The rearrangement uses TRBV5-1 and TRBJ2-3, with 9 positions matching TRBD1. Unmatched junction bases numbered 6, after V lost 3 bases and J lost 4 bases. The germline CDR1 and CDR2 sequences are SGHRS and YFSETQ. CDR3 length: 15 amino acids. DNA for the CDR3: TGCGCCAGCAGCTCCGGGACAGGGTACTCAGATACGCAGTATTTT. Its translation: CASSSGTGYSDTQYF.

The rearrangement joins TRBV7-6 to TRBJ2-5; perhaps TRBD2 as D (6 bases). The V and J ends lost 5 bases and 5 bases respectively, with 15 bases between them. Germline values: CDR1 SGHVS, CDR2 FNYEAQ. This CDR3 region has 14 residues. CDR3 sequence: CASSGLAPVETQYF. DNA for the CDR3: TGTGCCAGCAGCGGTCTAGCGCCAGTGGAGACCCAGTACTTC.

CDR3 bases: TGTGCCAGCACCGGGATGAGGGGACGAGAGACCCAGTACTTC. Translated: CASTGMRGRETQYF. V gene TRBV25-1 combines with J gene TRBJ2-5; D may correspond to TRBD1 or TRBD2 (5 bases each). With 7 bases removed from V and 4 bases from J, the gap between germline ends came to 16 bases. The V gene's germline CDR1 is MGHDK and CDR2 SYGVNS. The CDR3 totals 14 residues.

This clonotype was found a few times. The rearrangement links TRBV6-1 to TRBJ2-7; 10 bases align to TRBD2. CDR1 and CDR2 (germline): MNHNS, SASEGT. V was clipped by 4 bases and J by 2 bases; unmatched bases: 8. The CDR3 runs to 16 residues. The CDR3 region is CASSGPGLATPYEQYF. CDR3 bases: TGTGCCAGCAGTGGACCGGGACTAGCGACCCCCTACGAGCAGTACTTC.

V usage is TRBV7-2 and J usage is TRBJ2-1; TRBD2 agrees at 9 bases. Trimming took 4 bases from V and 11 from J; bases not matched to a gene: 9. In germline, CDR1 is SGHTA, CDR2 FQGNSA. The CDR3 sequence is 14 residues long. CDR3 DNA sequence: TGTGCCAGCAGCTCGCCGGGACTAGCAGTTCAGCAGTTCTTC. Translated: CASSSPGLAVQQFF.

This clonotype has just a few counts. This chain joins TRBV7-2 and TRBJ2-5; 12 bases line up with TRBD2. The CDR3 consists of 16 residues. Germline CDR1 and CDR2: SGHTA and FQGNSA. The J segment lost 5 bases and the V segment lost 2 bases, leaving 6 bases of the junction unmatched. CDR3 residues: CASSLSLAGGRETQYF. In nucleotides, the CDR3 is TGTGCCAGCAGCTTAAGCCTAGCGGGGGGGCGCGAGACCCAGTACTTC.

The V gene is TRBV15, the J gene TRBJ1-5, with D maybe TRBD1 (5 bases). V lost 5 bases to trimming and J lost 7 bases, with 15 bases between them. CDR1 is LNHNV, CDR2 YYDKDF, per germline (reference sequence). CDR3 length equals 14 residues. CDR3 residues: CATSSRGERQPQHF. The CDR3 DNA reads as TGTGCCACCAGCTCACGAGGGGAACGGCAGCCCCAGCATTTT.

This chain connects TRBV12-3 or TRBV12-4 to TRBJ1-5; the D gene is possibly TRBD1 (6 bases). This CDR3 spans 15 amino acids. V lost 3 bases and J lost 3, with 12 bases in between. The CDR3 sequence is CASSFRQDHNQPQHF. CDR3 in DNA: TGTGCCAGCAGTTTCAGACAGGACCACAATCAGCCCCAGCATTTT.

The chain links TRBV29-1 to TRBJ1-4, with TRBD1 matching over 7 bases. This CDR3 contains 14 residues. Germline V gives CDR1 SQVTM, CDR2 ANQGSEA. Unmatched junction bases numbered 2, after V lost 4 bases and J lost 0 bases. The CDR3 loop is CSVAQGSTNEKLFF. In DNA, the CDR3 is TGCAGCGTTGCACAGGGGTCAACTAATGAAAAACTGTTTTTT.

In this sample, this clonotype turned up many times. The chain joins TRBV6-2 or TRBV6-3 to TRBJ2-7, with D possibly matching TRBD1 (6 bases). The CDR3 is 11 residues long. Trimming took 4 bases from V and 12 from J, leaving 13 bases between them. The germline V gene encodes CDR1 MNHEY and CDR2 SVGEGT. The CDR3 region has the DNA TGTGCCAGCAGTTTAACAGGGAAGCCGTACTTC. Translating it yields CASSLTGKPYF.

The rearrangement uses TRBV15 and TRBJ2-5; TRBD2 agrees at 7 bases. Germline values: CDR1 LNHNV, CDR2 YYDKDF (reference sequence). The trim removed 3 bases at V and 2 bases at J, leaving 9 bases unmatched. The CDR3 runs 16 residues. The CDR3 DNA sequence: TGTGCCACCAGCAGGGGGTCCGGACTAGGGCAAGAGACCCAGTACTTC. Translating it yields CATSRGSGLGQETQYF.

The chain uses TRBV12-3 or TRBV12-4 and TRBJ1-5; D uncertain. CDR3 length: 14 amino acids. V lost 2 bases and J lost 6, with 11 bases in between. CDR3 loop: CASSLSEFGQPQHF. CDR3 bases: TGTGCCAGCAGTTTATCGGAGTTCGGTCAGCCCCAGCATTTT.

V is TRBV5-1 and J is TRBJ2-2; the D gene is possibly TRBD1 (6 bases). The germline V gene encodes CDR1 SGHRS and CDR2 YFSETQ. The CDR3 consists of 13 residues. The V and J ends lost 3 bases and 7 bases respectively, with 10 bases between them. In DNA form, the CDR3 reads TGCGCCAGCAGCTCTTCGACAGGCGGGGAGCTGTTTTTT. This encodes CASSSSTGGELFF.

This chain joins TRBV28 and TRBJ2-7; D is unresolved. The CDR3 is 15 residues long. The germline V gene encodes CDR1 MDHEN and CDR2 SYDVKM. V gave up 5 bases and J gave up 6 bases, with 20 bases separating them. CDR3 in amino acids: CASSTLTQSNIEQYF. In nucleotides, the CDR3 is TGTGCCAGCAGTACCCTCACACAGAGCAACATCGAGCAGTACTTC.

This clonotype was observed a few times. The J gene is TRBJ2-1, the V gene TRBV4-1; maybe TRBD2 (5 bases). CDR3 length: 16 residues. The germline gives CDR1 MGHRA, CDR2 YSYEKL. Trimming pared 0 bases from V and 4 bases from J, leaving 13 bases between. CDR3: CASSQDTSRKYNEQFF. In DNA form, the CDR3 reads TGCGCCAGCAGCCAAGATACTAGTAGAAAATACAATGAGCAGTTCTTC.

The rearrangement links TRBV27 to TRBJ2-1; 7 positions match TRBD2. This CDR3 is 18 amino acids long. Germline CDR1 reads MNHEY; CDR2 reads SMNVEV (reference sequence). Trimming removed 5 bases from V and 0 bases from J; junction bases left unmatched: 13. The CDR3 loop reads CASSPRGEAGYSYNEQFF. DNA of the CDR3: TGTGCCAGCAGTCCCCGGGGGGAAGCGGGGTACTCCTACAATGAGCAGTTCTTC.

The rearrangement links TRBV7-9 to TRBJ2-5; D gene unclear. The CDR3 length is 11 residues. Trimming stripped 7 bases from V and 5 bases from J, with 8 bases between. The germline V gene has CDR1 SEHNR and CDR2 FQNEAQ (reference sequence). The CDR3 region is CASTLLETQYF. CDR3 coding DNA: TGTGCCAGCACCCTTCTTGAGACCCAGTACTTC.

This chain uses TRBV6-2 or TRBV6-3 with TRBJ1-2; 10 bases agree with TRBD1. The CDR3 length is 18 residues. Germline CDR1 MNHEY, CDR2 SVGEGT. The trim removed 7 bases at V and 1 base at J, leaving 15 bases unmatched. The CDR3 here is CASNHRGQGTAYNYGYTF. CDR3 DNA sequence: TGTGCCAGCAACCACCGGGGACAGGGGACGGCGTATAACTATGGCTACACCTTC.

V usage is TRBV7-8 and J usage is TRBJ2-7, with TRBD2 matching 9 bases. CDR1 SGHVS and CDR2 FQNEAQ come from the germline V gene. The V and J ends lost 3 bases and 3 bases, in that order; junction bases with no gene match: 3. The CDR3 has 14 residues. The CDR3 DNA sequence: TGTGCCAGCAGCTTGGGACTAGCCAACTACGAGCAGTACTTC. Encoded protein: CASSLGLANYEQYF.

CDR3 nucleotide sequence: TGCGCCAGCAGCCAGAGAGAGGGTCAGCCCCAGCATTTT. Translating gives CASSQREGQPQHF. This rearrangement joins TRBV4-1 to TRBJ1-5; D is undetermined. CDR1 is MGHRA, CDR2 YSYEKL, per germline. This CDR3 spans 13 amino acids. V was cut by 3 bases and J by 6 bases, with 9 bases left in between.

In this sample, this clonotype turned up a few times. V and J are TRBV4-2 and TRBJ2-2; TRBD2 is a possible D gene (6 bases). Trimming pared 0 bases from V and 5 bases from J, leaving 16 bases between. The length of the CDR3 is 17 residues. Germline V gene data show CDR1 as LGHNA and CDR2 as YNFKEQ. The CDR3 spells CASSQELPSGGTGELFF. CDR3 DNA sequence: TGTGCCAGCAGCCAAGAACTTCCCTCAGGAGGGACCGGGGAGCTGTTTTTT.

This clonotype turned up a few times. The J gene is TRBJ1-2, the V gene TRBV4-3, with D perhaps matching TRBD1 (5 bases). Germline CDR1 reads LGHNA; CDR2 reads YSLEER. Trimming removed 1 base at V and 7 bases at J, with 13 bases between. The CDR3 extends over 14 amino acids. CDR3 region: CASSQGGKAFGYTF. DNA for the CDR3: TGCGCCAGCAGCCAAGGGGGGAAGGCATTTGGCTACACCTTC.

The CDR3 loop is CAISESMPWSGELFF. In nucleotides, the CDR3 is TGTGCCATCAGTGAGTCCATGCCGTGGTCCGGGGAGCTGTTTTTT. The chain is built from TRBV10-3 and TRBJ2-2; no reliable D call. This CDR3 spans 15 amino acids. V lost 0 bases to trimming and J lost 6 bases, with 11 bases between them. Germline assignment: CDR1 ENHRY and CDR2 SYGVKD.

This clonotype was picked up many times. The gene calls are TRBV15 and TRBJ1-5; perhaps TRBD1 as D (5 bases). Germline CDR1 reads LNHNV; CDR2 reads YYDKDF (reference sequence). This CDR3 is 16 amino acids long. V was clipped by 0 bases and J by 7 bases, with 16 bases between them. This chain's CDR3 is CATSRDRSGIRQPQHF. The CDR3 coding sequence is TGTGCCACCAGCAGAGATCGCTCAGGGATTAGGCAGCCCCAGCATTTT.

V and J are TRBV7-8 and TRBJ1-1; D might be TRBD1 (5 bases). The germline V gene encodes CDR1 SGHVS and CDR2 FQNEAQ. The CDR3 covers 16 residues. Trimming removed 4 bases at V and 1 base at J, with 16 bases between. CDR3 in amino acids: CASSSRWGGGNTEAFF. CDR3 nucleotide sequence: TGTGCCAGCAGCTCACGCTGGGGGGGAGGGAACACTGAAGCTTTCTTT.